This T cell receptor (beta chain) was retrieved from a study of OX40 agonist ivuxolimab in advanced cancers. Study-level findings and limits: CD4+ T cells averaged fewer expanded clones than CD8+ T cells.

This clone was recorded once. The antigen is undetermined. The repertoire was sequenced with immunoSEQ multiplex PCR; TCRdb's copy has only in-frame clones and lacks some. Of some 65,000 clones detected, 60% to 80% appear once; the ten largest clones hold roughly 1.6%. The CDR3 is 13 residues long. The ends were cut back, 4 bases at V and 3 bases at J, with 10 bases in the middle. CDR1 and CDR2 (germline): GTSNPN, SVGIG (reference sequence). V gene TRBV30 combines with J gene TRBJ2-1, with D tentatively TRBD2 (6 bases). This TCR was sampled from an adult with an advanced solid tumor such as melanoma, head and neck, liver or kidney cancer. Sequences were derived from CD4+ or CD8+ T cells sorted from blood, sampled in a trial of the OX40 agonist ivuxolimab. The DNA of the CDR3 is TGTGCCTGGAATGGCGGGAACTACAATGAGCAGTTCTTC. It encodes CAWNGGNYNEQFF.